Below are 24 T cell receptor beta chains sequenced from a single sample in a study of cytomegalovirus exposure and HLA in healthy donors (dated by TCRdb to about 2017). The receptor library was made with the immunoSEQ multiplex PCR assay. The multiplex PCR relied on a mix of 60 forward primers for TCR Vbeta segments and 13 reverse primers for TCR Jbeta segments. As stored in TCRdb, this immuneACCESS dataset retains in-frame rearrangements with V and J assigned. A fraction of the clones does not appear; measured against another copy, unresolved V genes explain less than half of the discrepancy, and the remainder lacks a known reason. For this sample there are some 150,000 clones; roughly 82% appear just once. The ten largest account for 3% to 3.5% of the sample. The material sequenced was PBMCs. These receptors all stem from a male donor in good health and CMV-seronegative.

The V and J genes are TRBV5-8 and TRBJ1-5; TRBD1 might be the D (6 bases). The V end was cut by 1 base, the J end by 2 bases, with 7 bases between. Germline CDR1 reads SGHTS; CDR2 reads YDEGEE. This CDR3 spans 14 amino acids. The CDR3 loop reads CASSLYRGNQPQHF. In DNA form, the CDR3 reads TGTGCCAGCAGCTTGTACAGGGGCAATCAGCCCCAGCATTTT.

The chain has TRBV18 and TRBJ2-5; 12 bases align to TRBD2. The germline CDR1 and CDR2 sequences are KGHSH and LQKENI. This CDR3 is 19 amino acids long. V gave up 4 bases and J gave up 1 base; unmatched junction bases: 13. The CDR3 region has the DNA TGTGCCAGCTCACAATCACCGGGACTAGCGGGCAGCTCCCAAGAGACCCAGTACTTC. Residues: CASSQSPGLAGSSQETQYF.

The chain recombines TRBV7-8 with TRBJ2-3; TRBD1 matches 9 bases. Per germline, CDR1 SGHVS and CDR2 FQNEAQ. This CDR3 has 17 amino acids. The V gene end was trimmed by 1 base and the J gene end by 1 base; junction bases not matched to a gene: 6. CDR3 loop: CASSLVRTGDGTDTQYF. Written as DNA, the CDR3 is TGTGCCAGCAGCTTAGTCCGGACAGGGGACGGCACAGATACGCAGTATTTT.

The chain combines TRBV7-2 with TRBJ2-5; the match to TRBD2 covers 7 bases. This CDR3 comprises 13 residues. Germline V CDR1 and CDR2: SGHTA, FQGNSA. V trimming: 3 bases; J trimming: 5 bases; junction bases outside the gene matches: 3. CDR3 amino acids: CASSFGRAETQYF. CDR3 nucleotides: TGTGCCAGCAGCTTTGGGAGGGCGGAGACCCAGTACTTC.

This clone was observed a handful of times. The gene calls are TRBV19 and TRBJ2-7; 10 nucleotides agree with TRBD1. Trimming took 9 bases from V and 3 from J; bases not matched to a gene: 2. This CDR3 is built from 12 residues. Germline CDR1 and CDR2: LNHDA and SQIVND (reference sequence). The CDR3 loop reads CASRDRGYEQYF. For the CDR3, the DNA is TGTGCCAGCCGGGACAGGGGCTACGAGCAGTACTTC.

The chain recombines TRBV27 with TRBJ1-1, with D uncertain. The germline V gene has CDR1 MNHEY and CDR2 SMNVEV (reference sequence). Trimming removed 5 bases at V and 2 bases at J, with 15 bases between. This CDR3 has 15 amino acids. CDR3 DNA: TGTGCCAGCAGTCAAATGGTCGGAGCCAACACTGAAGCTTTCTTT. Its translation is CASSQMVGANTEAFF.

This clone appeared once. The junction and the germline gene differ at one end; a read error may be behind it. This rearrangement joins TRBV2 to TRBJ2-7; TRBD1 matches 10 bases. Looked up from germline, CDR1 is SNHLY and CDR2 is FYNNEI. The CDR3 contains 16 residues. CDR3 protein: CANSEERRTGGYEQYF. CDR3 in DNA: TGTGCCAACAGTGAAGAGCGGCGGACAGGGGGCTACGAGCAGTACTTC.

V is TRBV5-6 and J is TRBJ2-1, with D maybe TRBD2 (6 bases). Trimming cost V 3 bases and J 2 bases, with 21 bases left between them. There are 18 residues in the CDR3. CDR1 is SGHDT and CDR2 is YYEEEE in the germline V gene. CDR3 nucleotides: TGTGCCAGCAGCTACCCTGGGAGCGGCGGGGTTCCCTACAATGAGCAGTTCTTC. Translating it yields CASSYPGSGGVPYNEQFF.

In its sample, this clone was seen a few times. V is TRBV13 and J is TRBJ1-1; D is possibly TRBD1 (5 bases). CDR3 length equals 13 residues. The germline V gene encodes CDR1 PRHDT and CDR2 FYEKMQ (reference sequence). V was trimmed by 0 bases and J by 4 bases, leaving 6 bases between them. As DNA, the CDR3 is TGTGCCAGCAGCTTAGGGGGGCGCACTGAAGCTTTCTTT. Its protein is CASSLGGRTEAFF.

The V and J genes are TRBV5-1 and TRBJ2-3, with 8 nucleotides matching TRBD2. This CDR3 spans 13 amino acids. CDR1 is SGHRS, CDR2 YFSETQ, per germline. J was trimmed by 5 bases and V by 6 bases; bases with no gene match: 5. The CDR3 protein is CASKLAEQDTQYF. The CDR3 DNA reads as TGCGCCAGCAAACTAGCGGAGCAAGATACGCAGTATTTT.

The count of this clone is one. V usage is TRBV28 and J usage is TRBJ1-2; D remains ambiguous. CDR3 length equals 11 residues. Trimming removed 5 bases from V and 1 base from J, with 2 bases in between. Germline V gene lookup returns CDR1 MDHEN and CDR2 SYDVKM. CDR3 loop: CASSLNYGYTF. For the CDR3, the DNA is TGTGCCAGCAGTCTTAACTATGGCTACACCTTC.

The chain recombines TRBV6-1 with TRBJ2-5, with 13 positions matching TRBD2. CDR3 size: 16 residues. V was clipped by 4 bases and J by 2 bases; unmatched bases: 4. Germline V gene sequence: CDR1 MNHNS, CDR2 SASEGT. The CDR3 sequence: CASSVRLAGGQETQYF. The CDR3 region has the DNA TGTGCCAGCAGTGTAAGACTAGCGGGGGGTCAAGAGACCCAGTACTTC.

The chain uses TRBV6-1 and TRBJ2-5; D is ambiguous. This CDR3 is built from 12 residues. Germline V gene data show CDR1 as MNHNS and CDR2 as SASEGT. V was trimmed by 6 bases and J by 5 bases, leaving 10 bases between them. CDR3 sequence: CASRLTLETQYF. The CDR3 DNA reads as TGTGCCAGCAGACTCACCTTGGAGACCCAGTACTTC.

The genes are TRBV27 and TRBJ2-2; 11 nucleotides align to TRBD1. Unmatched junction bases numbered 18, after V lost 6 bases and J lost 9 bases. The CDR3 consists of 18 residues. Germline V gives CDR1 MNHEY, CDR2 SMNVEV (reference sequence). Here the CDR3 reads CASRLRVLDRGPTRELFF. Written as DNA, the CDR3 is TGTGCCAGCAGATTACGGGTTTTGGACAGGGGGCCTACCAGGGAGCTGTTTTTT.

The chain is built from TRBV6-6 and TRBJ1-6; TRBD1 might be the D (5 bases). The CDR3 loop spans 14 amino acids. V lost 0 bases and J lost 7, with 7 bases in between. Germline V gene lookup returns CDR1 MNHNY and CDR2 SVGAGI (reference sequence). CDR3 bases: TGTGCCAGCAGTTACTCAGGGGAAAATTCACCCCTCCACTTT. Translated, it gives CASSYSGENSPLHF.

The gene calls are TRBV4-1 and TRBJ2-5; 7 bases agree with TRBD1. The J call may be faulty, since TRBJ2-7 better matches the DNA end. This CDR3 has 15 residues. Germline CDR1 and CDR2: MGHRA and YSYEKL. This CDR3 reads CASSQEVTGTYEQYF. The CDR3 region has the DNA TGCGCCAGCAGCCAAGAGGTGACAGGGACCTACGAGCAGTACTTC.

This clone was observed a handful of times. The chain employs TRBV5-1 and TRBJ2-1; TRBD2 is a possible D gene (6 bases). The V gene's germline CDR1 is SGHRS and CDR2 YFSETQ. The CDR3 is 13 amino acids. Trimming removed 5 bases at V and 9 bases at J, with 15 bases between. CDR3 sequence (DNA): TGCGCCAGCAGGACGGGACTTCAGGGTGAGCAGTTCTTC. Its translation is CASRTGLQGEQFF.

The CDR3 DNA reads as TGTGCCAGCAGTGAAGTCTTGTACACTGGAAACACCATATATTTT. It yields the protein CASSEVLYTGNTIYF. The gene calls are TRBV6-1 and TRBJ1-3; no definite D call. From germline, CDR1 is MNHNS and CDR2 SASEGT. The V end was cut by 1 base, the J end by 2 bases, with 9 bases between. CDR3 length: 15 residues.

This chain joins TRBV27 and TRBJ1-6; D possibly corresponds to TRBD1 (6 bases). The CDR3 totals 12 residues. Germline lookup yields CDR1 MNHEY and CDR2 SMNVEV (reference sequence). Trimming pared 6 bases from V and 10 bases from J, leaving 10 bases between. This CDR3 is CASSTQGSPLHF. The CDR3 nucleotides read TGTGCCAGCAGCACTCAGGGGTCACCCCTCCACTTT.

V gene TRBV6-4 combines with J gene TRBJ2-1, with unresolved D. V was trimmed by 2 bases and J by 6 bases, leaving 8 bases between them. The CDR3 runs 13 residues. CDR1 is MRHNA and CDR2 is SNTAGT in the germline V gene. The CDR3 DNA is TGTGCCAGCAGTGACACCCCGGGCAATGAGCAGTTCTTC. Translation: CASSDTPGNEQFF.

The rearrangement joins TRBV5-1 to TRBJ2-3; tentatively, D is TRBD2 (5 bases). V lost 0 bases and J lost 5, with 13 bases in between. The CDR3 is 15 residues long. Per the germline V gene, CDR1 is SGHRS and CDR2 is YFSETQ. The CDR3 sequence: CASSLEGRAGDTQYF. Here the CDR3 DNA reads TGCGCCAGCAGCTTGGAAGGGCGGGCGGGAGATACGCAGTATTTT. The full variable domain, in which reference TRBV5-1 and TRBJ2-3 provide the parts outside the CDR3, is KAGVTQTPRYLIKTRGQQVTLSCSPISGHRSVSWYQQTPGQGLQFLFEYFSETQRNKGNFPGRFSGRQFSNSRSEMNVSTLELGDSALYLCASSLEGRAGDTQYFGPGTRLTVL.

This chain uses TRBV2 with TRBJ1-1, with TRBD1 identical over 7 bases. The CDR3 extends over 13 amino acids. Germline lookup yields CDR1 SNHLY and CDR2 FYNNEI. Trimming took 7 bases from V and 2 from J; bases not matched to a gene: 4. The CDR3 loop reads CASTRQGNTEAFF. The CDR3 DNA reads TGTGCCAGCACTCGACAGGGTAACACTGAAGCTTTCTTT.

The chain recombines TRBV7-3 with TRBJ2-7; TRBD2 matches at 7 bases. Germline values: CDR1 SGHTA, CDR2 FQGTGA. The CDR3 sequence is 15 residues long. Trimming cost V 4 bases and J 3 bases; bases outside gene matches: 9. In nucleotides, the CDR3 is TGTGCCAGCAGCTGGGGCGGGGGTGGGGACTACGAGCAGTACTTC. Amino acid sequence: CASSWGGGGDYEQYF. The variable domain in full, with the rest retrieved from reference TRBV7-3 and TRBJ2-7, is GAGVSQTPSNKVTEKGKYVELRCDPISGHTALYWYRQSLGQGPEFLIYFQGTGAADDSGLPNDRFFAVRPEGSVSTLKIQRTERGDSAVYLCASSWGGGGDYEQYFGPGTRLTVT.

The chain links TRBV14 to TRBJ1-2; weak D call: TRBD1 (6 bases). The germline V gene has CDR1 SGHDN and CDR2 FVKESK. The CDR3 extends over 17 amino acids. The ends were cut back, 4 bases at V and 8 bases at J, with 26 bases in the middle. Here the CDR3 reads CASSRGGTTGTWLGYTF. DNA of the CDR3: TGTGCCAGCAGCCGGGGGGGTACTACCGGGACATGGCTGGGCTACACCTTC.